This TCR beta chain originates from a study of identical twins. All donors comprised healthy Caucasians. A universal primer site was created by template switching, with the cDNA bearing unique molecular identifiers. TCRdb reprocessed the 5' RACE reads via MiXCR and lists one record per CDR3 protein. The data show roughly 250,000 distinct CDR3 sequences, around an eighth seen once. V was pared by 6 bases and J by 5 bases, with 5 bases between. The CDR3 is 12 residues long. The germline V gene encodes CDR1 LGHDT and CDR2 YNNKEL (reference sequence). As regards this clonotype: The antigen is not known.

General study points: Beta out-of-frame sequences showed weaker excess twin sharing.

The sequencing input was memory (CD45RO+) T cells sorted from blood. The clonotype was recovered from a woman between 18 and 29 years old in good health. V is TRBV3-1 and J is TRBJ1-6; D is uncertain. The DNA for the CDR3 is TGTGCCAGCAGAAGAGATAATTCACCCCTCCACTTT. This codes for CASRRDNSPLHF.